A single sample gave rise to the 21 T cell receptor beta chains below, sequenced in a study of blood T cell repertoires in COVID-19. Generated by immunoSEQ multiplex PCR, the TCRdb table keeps only in-frame clones and is missing some. The sample records some 320,000 clones, more than 90% being singletons. Sequenced input: PBMCs or T cells enriched from blood (not recorded which). Source of these receptors: a man in his sixties who had recovered from COVID-19.

The chain uses TRBV24-1 and TRBJ1-2; weak D call: TRBD1 (6 bases). V shed 4 bases and J shed 8 bases, with 16 bases lying between them. Germline V gene data show CDR1 as KGHDR and CDR2 as SFDVKD. This CDR3 is built from 14 residues. The CDR3 sequence: CATSDRTELRGYTF. The CDR3 DNA is TGTGCCACCAGTGACCGGACAGAGTTGCGAGGCTACACCTTC.

This CDR3 reads CASSPFVQGYNEQFF. In DNA form, the CDR3 reads TGTGCCAGCAGCCCATTCGTGCAGGGTTACAATGAGCAGTTCTTC. V gene TRBV7-2 combines with J gene TRBJ2-1, with D perhaps TRBD1 (5 bases). This CDR3 region has 15 residues. Germline CDR1 is SGHTA and CDR2 is FQGNSA. Trimming stripped 5 bases from V and 4 bases from J, with 15 bases between.

The chain joins TRBV6-1 to TRBJ2-3, with 7 bases fitting TRBD2. Germline CDR1 reads MNHNS; CDR2 reads SASEGT. V trimming: 1 base; J trimming: 7 bases; junction bases outside the gene matches: 5. The CDR3 consists of 14 residues. CDR3: CASSEGTSRHTQYF. The CDR3 DNA sequence: TGTGCCAGCAGTGAAGGGACTAGTAGACATACGCAGTATTTT.

This chain uses TRBV14 with TRBJ2-1; no firm D call. With 4 bases removed from V and 10 bases from J, the gap between germline ends came to 14 bases. This CDR3 region has 13 residues. The germline V gene has CDR1 SGHDN and CDR2 FVKESK. The CDR3 sequence is CASSPRTAGEQFF. The CDR3 DNA reads as TGTGCCAGCAGCCCCCGTACAGCTGGGGAGCAGTTCTTC.

With regard to this clone: Other DNA sequences in this specimen translate into the identical CDR3. This chain connects TRBV9 to TRBJ2-7; D is unresolved. The V end was cut by 3 bases, the J end by 0 bases, with 10 bases between. CDR1 is SGDLS and CDR2 is YYNGEE in the germline V gene. The length of the CDR3 is 14 residues. DNA of the CDR3: TGTGCCAGCAGCGCAGGCACCAACTCCTACGAGCAGTACTTC. This encodes CASSAGTNSYEQYF.

The rearrangement links TRBV5-1 to TRBJ2-1; TRBD2 matches 9 bases. The CDR3 runs to 17 residues. J lost 7 bases, V lost 0 bases, and 11 bases had no gene match. The germline gives CDR1 SGHRS, CDR2 YFSETQ. CDR3 protein: CASSLVPAGGPLNEQFF. In DNA form, the CDR3 reads TGCGCCAGCAGCTTGGTTCCAGCGGGAGGTCCGTTGAATGAGCAGTTCTTC. The entire variable domain, with the rest obtained from reference TRBV5-1 and TRBJ2-1, is as follows: KAGVTQTPRYLIKTRGQQVTLSCSPISGHRSVSWYQQTPGQGLQFLFEYFSETQRNKGNFPGRFSGRQFSNSRSEMNVSTLELGDSALYLCASSLVPAGGPLNEQFFGPGTRLTVL.

The chain couples TRBV18 to TRBJ1-1, with 9 bases that match TRBD1. This CDR3 has 13 amino acids. With V trimmed by 6 bases and J by 11 bases, 10 bases remained unmatched. From germline, CDR1 is KGHSH and CDR2 LQKENI. In DNA, the CDR3 is TGTGCCAGCTCGGACCGGGACAGGGTCGACGCTTTCTTT. This gives the protein CASSDRDRVDAFF.

This rearrangement joins TRBV19 to TRBJ1-3, with a weak D call TRBD1 (5 bases). This CDR3 comprises 15 residues. Trimming took 5 bases from V and 3 from J, leaving 14 bases between them. The V gene's germline CDR1 is LNHDA and CDR2 SQIVND (reference sequence). In nucleotides, the CDR3 is TGTGCCAGTAGTTCCCCAGGCAGGGTTGGAAACACCATATATTTT. Its translation: CASSSPGRVGNTIYF.

This chain joins TRBV6-5 and TRBJ2-2; a possible D gene is TRBD2 (6 bases). Per germline, CDR1 MNHEY and CDR2 SVGAGI. The CDR3 totals 14 residues. Trimming removed 6 bases from V and 5 bases from J, with 13 bases in between. CDR3 DNA: TGTGCCAGCAGAGGGTCCGGGGGTACCGGGGAGCTGTTTTTT. Residues: CASRGSGGTGELFF.

The rearrangement joins TRBV29-1 to TRBJ2-1; TRBD1 matches 9 bases. Germline CDR1 and CDR2: SQVTM and ANQGSEA. CDR3 length: 13 residues. V lost 4 bases, J lost 4 bases, and 2 bases stayed unmatched. The CDR3 nucleotides are TGCAGCGTTGCCGGGACAGGGTACAATGAGCAGTTCTTC. This sequence encodes CSVAGTGYNEQFF.

In nucleotides, the CDR3 is TGTGCCACCAGTGATTTGGGACTAGCGGCCACAGATACGCAGTATTTT. It encodes CATSDLGLAATDTQYF. The chain carries TRBV24-1 and TRBJ2-3; TRBD2 aligns across 10 bases. The CDR3 is 16 residues long. Germline-derived CDR1 and CDR2 are KGHDR and SFDVKD. J lost 2 bases, V lost 0 bases, and 1 base had no gene match.

The V and J genes are TRBV4-2 and TRBJ1-2; D remains unclear. Looked up from germline, CDR1 is LGHNA and CDR2 is YNFKEQ. This CDR3 contains 15 residues. Between the trimmed V and J ends, which lost 0 bases and 5 bases, there was a span of 13 bases. CDR3 in amino acids: CASSQDVTRGYGYTF. The CDR3 DNA follows: TGTGCCAGCAGCCAAGACGTAACGCGCGGGTATGGCTACACCTTC.

The J gene is TRBJ2-5, the V gene TRBV21-1; the table gives TRBD2 as D, unverified against the DNA. TRBV21-1 is a pseudogene locus. This CDR3 region has 17 residues. CDR3 sequence: CASSKALSGGVGETQYF. DNA of the CDR3: TGTGCCAGCAGCAAAGCGCTTTCAGGAGGTGTAGGGGAGACCCAGTACTTC.

With regard to this clone: Compared with germline, one end of the junction differs, possibly owing to a read error. Within the sample, other DNA sequences also encode this same CDR3. The chain recombines TRBV5-1 with TRBJ1-1, with 8 bases matching TRBD1. This CDR3 is 12 amino acids long. Germline V gives CDR1 SGHRS, CDR2 YFSETQ. CDR3: CASSLRGPEAFF. Here the CDR3 DNA reads TGCGCCAGCAGCCTCAGGGGGCCTGAGGCTTTCTTT.

The chain is built from TRBV30 and TRBJ1-3; D gene ambiguous. V lost 3 bases and J 0 bases, leaving 6 bases between the germline ends. Germline V CDR1 and CDR2: GTSNPN, SVGIG (reference sequence). This CDR3 is 13 amino acids long. CDR3 residues: CAWRSISGNTIYF. CDR3 sequence (DNA): TGTGCCTGGAGGTCAATCTCTGGAAACACCATATATTTT.

This chain uses TRBV11-2 with TRBJ1-1; TRBD1 matches at 9 bases. The germline V gene encodes CDR1 SGHAT and CDR2 FQNNGV. The CDR3 is made up of 15 amino acids. The trim removed 5 bases at V and 1 base at J, leaving 5 bases unmatched. The DNA of the CDR3 is TGTGCCAGCAGCACCCGGACAGGGGCGAACACTGAAGCTTTCTTT. Encoded protein: CASSTRTGANTEAFF.

The chain couples TRBV20-1 to TRBJ2-7; 7 bases fit TRBD1. Germline values: CDR1 DFQATT, CDR2 SNEGSKA (reference sequence). The CDR3 sequence is 13 residues long. V trimming: 3 bases; J trimming: 0 bases; junction bases outside the gene matches: 2. The CDR3 here is CSASRDSSYEQYF. In nucleotides, the CDR3 is TGCAGTGCTAGTCGGGACAGCTCCTACGAGCAGTACTTC.

V usage is TRBV19 and J usage is TRBJ1-1; 8 bases agree with TRBD1. Germline CDR1 is LNHDA and CDR2 is SQIVND (reference sequence). The CDR3 has 14 residues. V dropped 5 bases and J dropped 5; count of bases not matched to a gene: 7. CDR3 in amino acids: CASSSTGAETEAFF. CDR3 DNA sequence: TGTGCCAGTAGTTCGACAGGGGCAGAGACTGAAGCTTTCTTT. The full variable domain, rest sourced from reference TRBV19 and TRBJ1-1, is DGGITQSPKYLFRKEGQNVTLSCEQNLNHDAMYWYRQDPGQGLRLIYYSQIVNDFQKGDIAEGYSVSREKKESFPLTVTSAQKNPTAFYLCASSSTGAETEAFFGQGTRLTVV.

CDR3 bases: TGTGCCAGCAGCCGTGATAGACAGGTGGGAGAAGCTTTCTTT. Translating gives CASSRDRQVGEAFF. The chain joins TRBV7-9 to TRBJ1-1, with D possibly matching TRBD1 (6 bases). V was clipped by 5 bases and J by 8 bases, with 18 bases between them. Germline V gene data show CDR1 as SEHNR and CDR2 as FQNEAQ (reference sequence). CDR3 length equals 14 residues.

The chain joins TRBV6-5 to TRBJ1-1, with TRBD1 as a possible D gene (6 bases). Between the trimmed V and J ends, which lost 7 bases and 7 bases, there was a span of 10 bases. Germline loops: CDR1 MNHEY, CDR2 SVGAGI. The CDR3 is 11 residues long. CDR3 in DNA: TGTGCCAGCACTAAGGGACATGAAGCTTTCTTT. Protein sequence: CASTKGHEAFF.

This chain uses TRBV6-2 or TRBV6-3 with TRBJ2-7, with TRBD2 as a possible D gene (5 bases). Per germline, CDR1 MNHEY and CDR2 SVGEGT. With 5 bases removed from V and 0 bases from J, the gap between germline ends came to 14 bases. The CDR3 covers 15 residues. CDR3 sequence: CASSTALRASYEQYF. CDR3 bases: TGTGCCAGCAGTACTGCTTTGCGGGCCTCCTACGAGCAGTACTTC.